What follows is one T cell receptor beta chain and its context. Profiled with immunoSEQ multiplex PCR; TCRdb holds only in-frame clones, not every one. The repertoire holds roughly 250,000 clones, with approximately 91% as singletons. The data originate from a study of blood T cell repertoires in COVID-19. Study-level information: The United States, Italy and Spain supplied acute and convalescent COVID-19 samples. PBMCs, B-cell-depleted T cells, or T cells provided the cDNA or gDNA that made up the material.

V was shortened by 7 bases and J by 4 bases, with 8 bases between the two germline ends. The CDR3 totals 11 residues. Germline lookup yields CDR1 LGHNT and CDR2 FRNRAP. This rearrangement joins TRBV12-5 to TRBJ2-7; D unclear. Sequenced: peripheral blood. This receptor was obtained from a woman aged 25 to 45 with acute or convalescent COVID-19. This CDR3 reads CASAFRYEQYF. CDR3 nucleotide sequence: TGTGCTAGTGCCTTTCGGTACGAGCAGTACTTC.